This T cell receptor beta chain was observed in a study of blood T cell repertoires in COVID-19. Study summary: The United States, Italy and Spain supplied acute and convalescent COVID-19 samples. PBMCs, B-cell-depleted T cells, or T cells were the source of the cDNA or gDNA that made up the material.

Source study methods: Estimates of nucleated cell counts were drawn from the amplification of reference gene primers. Profiled with immunoSEQ multiplex PCR; TCRdb holds only in-frame clones, not every one. That table gives V, J and clone size, and the DNA gave D and trimming. Counted here are some 120,000 clones, approximately 90% occurring once; the ten biggest clones make up about 20%. The sequence came from a human donor with acute or convalescent COVID-19. The donor label of this sample is uncertain. The sequenced sample consisted of peripheral blood.

CDR3 loop: CASSQEAGAYEQYF. The DNA for the CDR3 is TGTGCCAGCAGCCAAGAAGCGGGAGCTTACGAGCAGTACTTC. The V and J genes are TRBV3-1 (or the pseudogene TRBV3-2) and TRBJ2-7; 8 nucleotides align to TRBD2. The germline V gene encodes CDR1 LGHDT and CDR2 YNNKEL (reference sequence). The CDR3 length is 14 residues. Trimming at V came to 0 bases and at J to 4 bases, leaving 2 bases not matched to a gene.